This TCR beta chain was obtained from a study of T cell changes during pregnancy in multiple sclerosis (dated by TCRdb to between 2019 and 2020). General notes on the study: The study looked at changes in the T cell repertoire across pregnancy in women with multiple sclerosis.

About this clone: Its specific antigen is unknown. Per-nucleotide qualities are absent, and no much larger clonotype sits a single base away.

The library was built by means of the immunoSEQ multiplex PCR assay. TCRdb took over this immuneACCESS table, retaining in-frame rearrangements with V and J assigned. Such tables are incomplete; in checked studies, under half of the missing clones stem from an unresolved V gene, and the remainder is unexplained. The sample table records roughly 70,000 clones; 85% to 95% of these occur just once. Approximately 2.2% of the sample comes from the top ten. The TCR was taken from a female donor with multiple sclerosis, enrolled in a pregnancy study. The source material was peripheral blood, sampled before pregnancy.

The sequenced DNA: TGTGCCAGCAGCTTAGCGATGGGGGGGACCACTGAAGCTTTCTTT. It specifies CASSLAMGGTTEAFF. The chain uses TRBV7-2 and TRBJ1-1, with TRBD1 as a weak D call on 5 bases. CDR1 and CDR2 are drawn from the germline V gene: SGHTA, FQGNSA. V loses 0 bases, J loses 4 bases, and the germline ends lie 12 bases apart. The CDR3 sequence holds 15 residues, the cysteine and phenylalanine included. The DNA shown is the 45-base CDR3, in frame from base 1.